This T cell receptor beta chain was observed in a study of blood T cell repertoires in COVID-19. Germline V gene sequence: CDR1 LNHNV, CDR2 YYDKDF (reference sequence). The CDR3 loop spans 13 amino acids. Trimming removed 7 bases at V and 4 bases at J, with 11 bases between. In the source study's methods: Cell counts per sample came from amplifying reference gene primers. Method: immunoSEQ multiplex PCR; TCRdb's copy keeps in-frame clones and lacks some. For V, J and clone size, that table is used; D and trimming come from the DNA. The sample includes 120,000 or so clones, 88% seen only once; the top ten take 1.5%.

The specimen sequenced was peripheral blood. The genes are TRBV15 and TRBJ2-1, with a weak D call TRBD1 (5 bases). This receptor was identified in a human donor in a cohort sampled during active COVID-19. CDR3 sequence (DNA): TGTGCCACCACCCAGGACACTTACAATGAGCAGTTCTTC. Its translation: CATTQDTYNEQFF.